This TCR beta chain was documented in a study of radiation and T cells in renal cell carcinoma. Study summary: Nephrectomy followed 15 Gy stereotactic body radiation by 4 weeks.

A note on this clone: What it recognizes is unknown.

Whole-study results and caveats: No pretreatment tumor biopsies were available for baseline clonotypes. From baseline, blood top tumor clonotypes peaked at 2 weeks post-radiation.

Losses at the gene ends were 2 bases for V and 6 bases for J; bases not matched to a gene: 9. CDR3 length equals 16 residues. Germline CDR1 reads LGHNA; CDR2 reads YNFKEQ. Using immunoSEQ multiplex PCR, the repertoire was profiled, and TCRdb retains in-frame clones only, with some absent. Among about 130,000 clones listed, approximately 90% were seen once. As to time point: baseline pretreatment blood. Treatment in this sample: 15 Gy SBRT to primary tumor, nephrectomy 4 weeks later. This renal cell carcinoma was of the clear cell type. Source: blood, taken from a patient whose treatment included radiotherapy and nephrectomy. The chain has TRBV4-2 and TRBJ2-3, with 9 bases that match TRBD2. The TCR was taken from a woman between 45 and 65 years old with renal cell carcinoma. The CDR3 region is CASSQQPGLATDTQYF. In nucleotides, the CDR3 is TGTGCCAGCAGCCAACAACCGGGACTAGCAACGGATACGCAGTATTTT.